What follows describes a single T cell receptor (beta chain). This CDR3 is 16 amino acids long. The V gene's germline CDR1 is SGHAT and CDR2 FQNNGV. V shed 5 bases and J 5 bases; nucleotides not matched to a gene: 13. The data originate from a study of blood T cell repertoires in COVID-19. For the study at large: Sites in the United States, Italy and Spain provided acute and convalescent COVID-19 samples. Nucleic acid was either cDNA or gDNA, and it came from T cells, B-cell-depleted T cells, or PBMCs.

In the authors' methods: Reference gene primer amplification gave nucleated cell count estimates. TCRdb's copy holds only in-frame clones and misses some; the assay was immunoSEQ multiplex PCR. V and J calls and clone size are given by that table; D and trimming were obtained from the DNA. The sample lists approximately 88,000 clones, 80% seen once, with about 19% in the top ten. The gene calls are TRBV11-2 and TRBJ1-1; 8 nucleotides agree with TRBD1. Sequencing input: peripheral blood. The TCR was taken from a woman older than 75 with acute or convalescent COVID-19. CDR3 in DNA: TGTGCCAGCAGCCCCAGCCCGAGCAGGGGGCAGACTGAAGCTTTCTTT. The encoded protein is CASSPSPSRGQTEAFF. Looking up the rest from reference TRBV11-2 and TRBJ1-1 gives the full variable domain: EAGVAQSPRYKIIEKRQSVAFWCNPISGHATLYWYQQILGQGPKLLIQFQNNGVVDDSQLPKDRFSAERLKGVDSTLKIQPAKLEDSAVYLCASSPSPSRGQTEAFFGQGTRLTVV.